The next 13 T cell receptor beta chains were all read from a single sample in a study of T cell responses to AZD1222 COVID-19 vaccine. Data came from immunoSEQ multiplex PCR; TCRdb stores just in-frame clones and leaves some out. This table holds more than 95,000 clones, approximately 93% found once. The specimen was peripheral blood, collected on day 0 of AZD1222 vaccination. All receptors derive from an adult in good health.

This rearrangement joins TRBV27 to TRBJ1-5; D remains ambiguous. Germline assignment: CDR1 MNHEY and CDR2 SMNVEV (reference sequence). The CDR3 length is 13 residues. Between the trimmed V and J ends, which lost 0 bases and 5 bases, there was a span of 5 bases. The CDR3 sequence: CASSLSTYQPQHF. CDR3 coding DNA: TGTGCCAGCAGTTTATCGACGTATCAGCCCCAGCATTTT.

The V call is TRBV3-1 (or the pseudogene TRBV3-2), the J call TRBJ1-2; tentatively, D is TRBD1 (6 bases). V was shortened by 5 bases and J by 7 bases, with 14 bases between the two germline ends. CDR1 and CDR2 (germline): LGHDT, YNNKEL (reference sequence). The CDR3 runs to 13 residues. CDR3 residues: CASSFTGNGGYTF. The CDR3 DNA follows: TGTGCCAGCAGCTTCACAGGGAATGGTGGCTACACCTTC.

The gene calls are TRBV3-1 (or the pseudogene TRBV3-2) and TRBJ2-7; D is unresolved. Germline V lookup: CDR1 LGHDT, CDR2 YNNKEL (reference sequence). The CDR3 loop spans 12 amino acids. Deletions cut 5 bases from V and 0 bases from J, with 5 bases between. As DNA, the CDR3 is TGTGCCAGCAGCTCCCCCTCCTACGAGCAGTACTTC. It encodes CASSSPSYEQYF.

CDR3 sequence: CASRGYEQYF. CDR3 nucleotides: TGTGCCAGCAGAGGATACGAGCAGTACTTC. The rearrangement uses TRBV28 and TRBJ2-7; D is ambiguous. Trimming pared 6 bases from V and 4 bases from J, leaving 4 bases between. CDR1 is MDHEN and CDR2 is SYDVKM in the germline V gene. The CDR3 is made up of 10 amino acids.

The chain joins TRBV10-3 to TRBJ2-1; TRBD2 agrees at 10 bases. The CDR3 is 14 residues long. The germline V gene encodes CDR1 ENHRY and CDR2 SYGVKD. V lost 11 bases to trimming and J lost 10 bases; unmatched junction nucleotides: 14. The CDR3 region is CAVGLAATFGEQFF. DNA for the CDR3: TGTGCCGTTGGACTAGCGGCAACGTTTGGGGAGCAGTTCTTC.

V gene TRBV28 combines with J gene TRBJ2-7; 8 bases line up with TRBD1. The CDR3 has 14 amino acids. The trim removed 5 bases at V and 4 bases at J, leaving 7 bases unmatched. The germline V gene encodes CDR1 MDHEN and CDR2 SYDVKM. The CDR3 DNA sequence: TGTGCCAGCAGTAGGACAGGGTACATATACGAGCAGTACTTC. Translation: CASSRTGYIYEQYF.

The V call is TRBV28, the J call TRBJ2-4, with 8 bases aligning to TRBD2. CDR1 and CDR2 (germline): MDHEN, SYDVKM. V was clipped by 3 bases and J by 5 bases; unmatched bases: 3. The CDR3 has 14 residues. The CDR3 nucleotides are TGTGCCAGCAGTTTGTTAGCGGGACAAAACATTCAGTACTTC. Residues: CASSLLAGQNIQYF.

The rearrangement links TRBV11-2 to TRBJ2-7; 16 bases are shared with TRBD2. The CDR3 is made up of 15 amino acids. Germline CDR1 reads SGHAT; CDR2 reads FQNNGV. The trim removed 3 bases at V and 7 bases at J, leaving 3 bases unmatched. The CDR3 DNA reads as TGTGCCAGCAGCTTGGGACTAGCGGGGGGGAGGGAGCAGTACTTC. Protein sequence: CASSLGLAGGREQYF.

This rearrangement joins TRBV5-4 to TRBJ1-4, with TRBD1 matching over 8 bases. This CDR3 is 14 amino acids long. Germline V gene sequence: CDR1 SGHNT, CDR2 YYREEE (reference sequence). V gave up 0 bases and J gave up 8 bases; unmatched junction bases: 3. This CDR3 is CASSLAGGGEKLFF. The CDR3 bases are TGTGCCAGCAGCTTGGCAGGGGGCGGCGAAAAACTGTTTTTT.

This clone was recorded once. The rearrangement links TRBV18 to TRBJ2-1; D is undetermined. The length of the CDR3 is 12 residues. Trimming shortened V by 4 bases and J by 8 bases, and 9 bases separated the two germline ends. CDR1 KGHSH and CDR2 LQKENI come from the germline V gene. CDR3 in amino acids: CASSRAEDEQFF. DNA of the CDR3: TGTGCCAGCTCACGGGCGGAAGATGAGCAGTTCTTC.

This chain connects TRBV29-1 to TRBJ2-2; D tentatively fits TRBD1 or TRBD2 (5 bases each). Germline assignment: CDR1 SQVTM and CDR2 ANQGSEA. The CDR3 spans 15 residues. Trimming stripped 3 bases from V and 5 bases from J, with 16 bases between. The CDR3 spells CSVDATGAGTGELFF. The CDR3 coding sequence is TGCAGCGTTGACGCCACCGGGGCCGGGACCGGGGAGCTGTTTTTT.

The V call is TRBV28, the J call TRBJ2-6, with 7 bases matching TRBD1. This CDR3 has 16 amino acids. After removal of 5 bases from V and 0 bases from J, the junction contained 4 bases not matched to a gene. Per germline, CDR1 MDHEN and CDR2 SYDVKM. CDR3 loop: CASSIDRDSGANVLTF. The CDR3 DNA reads as TGTGCCAGCAGTATCGACAGGGACTCTGGGGCCAACGTCCTGACTTTC.

The gene calls are TRBV30 and TRBJ2-1, with 10 bases fitting TRBD2. Germline loops: CDR1 GTSNPN, CDR2 SVGIG (reference sequence). There are 18 residues in the CDR3. V lost 2 bases to trimming and J lost 3 bases; unmatched junction nucleotides: 13. CDR3 DNA: TGTGCCTGGAGTTCTGCTAGCGGGAGTATCGGGGTCTACAATGAGCAGTTCTTC. It is translated as CAWSSASGSIGVYNEQFF.